The present TCR beta chain was sequenced within a study of T cells after yellow fever vaccination. For TCR, cDNA came from 5'RACE template switching, which added a universal primer site and UMIs. Via MiXCR, TCRdb re-called the 5' RACE reads, giving one row per CDR3 protein. This sample has some 500,000 distinct CDR3 sequences, with about 13% found just once. Trimming took 4 bases from V and 2 from J; bases not matched to a gene: 9. Germline V gene sequence: CDR1 KGHDR, CDR2 SFDVKD. The CDR3 has 17 residues. Sample: PBMCs, taken on the day of the yellow fever booster vaccination. The genes are TRBV24-1 and TRBJ2-3; 9 nucleotides line up with TRBD1. This sequence originates from a young man who received the YFV17D yellow fever vaccine. CDR3 sequence reads: CATSESGQGLPTDTQYF. The CDR3 coding sequence is TGTGCCACCAGTGAATCCGGACAGGGGCTACCCACAGATACGCAGTATTTT.